These 2 T cell receptor beta chains originate from one sample sequenced in a study of blood T cell repertoires in COVID-19. TCRdb keeps only in-frame clones here, not all; method: immunoSEQ multiplex PCR. The table has 30,000 to 35,000 clones, about 87% seen once. Sequenced input: peripheral blood. These receptors all come from a man aged 65 to 79 with acute or convalescent COVID-19.

The chain carries TRBV12-5 and TRBJ1-5; possible D gene TRBD1, 6 bases. The ends were cut back, 6 bases at V and 0 bases at J, with 12 bases in the middle. The CDR3 loop spans 15 amino acids. CDR1 is LGHNT, CDR2 FRNRAP, per germline. The CDR3 region is CASGPGQYSNQPQHF. CDR3 nucleotide sequence: TGTGCTAGTGGCCCCGGACAGTATAGCAATCAGCCCCAGCATTTT.

V gene TRBV10-1 combines with J gene TRBJ2-1; 7 bases agree with TRBD1. CDR1 is WNHNN and CDR2 is SYGVQD in the germline V gene (reference sequence). The CDR3 covers 16 residues. Trimming removed 0 bases from V and 5 bases from J; junction bases left unmatched: 7. CDR3 sequence: CASSESGDSTNNEQFF. The CDR3 region has the DNA TGCGCCAGCAGTGAGTCGGGGGACAGTACCAACAATGAGCAGTTCTTC.